This T cell receptor (beta chain) derives from a study of vaccination and CD4 T cells after COVID-19. This sample's treatment: approximately 11-day PBMC culture with coronavirus spike peptide pools or control peptides (ViraFEST assay). Antigen-specific T cell expansion with peptide pools preceded TCR sequencing in the ViraFEST approach. Per-well cultures of two million PBMCs received 8 to 10 IU/ml IL-2 and 9 to 10 ug/ml peptide pools. An Oncomine TCR Beta short-read assay was used to sequence the DNA from cultured CD4+ T cells. Genomic DNA was isolated from cultured CD4+ T cells. TCRdb processed the PCR reads anew with MiXCR; each CDR3 protein has one entry. The sample lists several thousand distinct CDR3 sequences, about 70% seen once, with about 20% in the top ten. Comments on this clonotype: Antigen: not known.

The germline gives CDR1 SGHTA, CDR2 FQGNSA. Germline trimming cut 5 bases from V and 4 bases from J; bases unmatched to any gene: 7. CDR3 length equals 14 residues. This chain connects TRBV7-2 to TRBJ1-2; 7 bases are shared with TRBD1. The material sequenced was cultured CD4+ T cells from blood, taken after SARS-CoV-2 vaccination. The origin of this receptor is a human donor with COVID-19. The chain's CDR3 is CASSKGTVGYGYTF. The CDR3 DNA reads as TGTGCCAGCAGCAAAGGGACAGTTGGCTATGGCTACACCTTC.